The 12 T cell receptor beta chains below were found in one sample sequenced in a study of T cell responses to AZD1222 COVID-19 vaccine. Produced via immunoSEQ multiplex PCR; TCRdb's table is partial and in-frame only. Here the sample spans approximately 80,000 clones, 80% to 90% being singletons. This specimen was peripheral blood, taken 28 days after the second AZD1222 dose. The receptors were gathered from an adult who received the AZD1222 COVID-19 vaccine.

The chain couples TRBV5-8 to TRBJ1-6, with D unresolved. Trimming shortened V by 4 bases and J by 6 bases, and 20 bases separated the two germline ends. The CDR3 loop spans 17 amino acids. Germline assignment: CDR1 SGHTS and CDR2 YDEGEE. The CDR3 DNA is TGTGCCAGCAGCATAGCTCAAACAGTTACCCTTAATTCACCCCTCCACTTT. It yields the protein CASSIAQTVTLNSPLHF.

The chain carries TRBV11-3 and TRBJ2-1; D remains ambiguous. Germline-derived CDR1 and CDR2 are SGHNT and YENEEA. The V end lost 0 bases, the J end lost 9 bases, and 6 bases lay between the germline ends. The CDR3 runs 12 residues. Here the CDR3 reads CASSLDGAEQFF. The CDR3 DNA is TGTGCCAGCAGCTTAGATGGCGCTGAGCAGTTCTTC.

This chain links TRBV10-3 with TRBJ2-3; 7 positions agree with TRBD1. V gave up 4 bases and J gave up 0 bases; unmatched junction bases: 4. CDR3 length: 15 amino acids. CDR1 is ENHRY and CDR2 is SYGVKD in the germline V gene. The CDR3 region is CAISGGQFSTDTQYF. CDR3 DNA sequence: TGTGCCATCAGTGGGGGACAGTTTAGCACAGATACGCAGTATTTT.

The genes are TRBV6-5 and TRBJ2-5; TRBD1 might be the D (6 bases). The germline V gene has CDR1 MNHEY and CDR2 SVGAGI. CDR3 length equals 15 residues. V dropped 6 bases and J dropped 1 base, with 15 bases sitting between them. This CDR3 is CASSRSLTGQETQYF. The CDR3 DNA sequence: TGTGCCAGCAGCCGCTCACTGACAGGCCAAGAGACCCAGTACTTC.

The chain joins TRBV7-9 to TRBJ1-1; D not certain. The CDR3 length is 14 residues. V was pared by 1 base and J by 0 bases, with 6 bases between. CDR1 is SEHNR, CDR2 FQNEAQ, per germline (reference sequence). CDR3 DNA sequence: TGTGCCAGCAGCTTAGGTTCGGTGAACACTGAAGCTTTCTTT. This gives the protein CASSLGSVNTEAFF.

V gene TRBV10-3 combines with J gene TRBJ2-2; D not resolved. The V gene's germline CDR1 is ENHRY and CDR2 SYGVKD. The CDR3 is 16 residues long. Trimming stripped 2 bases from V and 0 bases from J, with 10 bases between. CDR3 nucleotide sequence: TGTGCCATCAGTGAGAGGGCAGCCGCGAACACCGGGGAGCTGTTTTTT. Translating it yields CAISERAAANTGELFF.

The CDR3 reads CASSLKAQYNEQFF. The CDR3 nucleotides read TGTGCCAGCAGCTTAAAGGCACAGTACAATGAGCAGTTCTTC. This chain uses TRBV7-2 with TRBJ2-1; D gene unclear. Germline V CDR1 and CDR2: SGHTA, FQGNSA. V lost 2 bases and J lost 4, with 9 bases in between. This CDR3 is built from 14 residues.

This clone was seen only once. CDR3: CASSSRQGGTEAFF. CDR3 nucleotide sequence: TGTGCCAGCAGCTCTAGACAGGGGGGCACTGAAGCTTTCTTT. The genes are TRBV4-2 and TRBJ1-1, with 9 positions matching TRBD1. V lost 5 bases and J lost 4; bases outside the gene matches: 5. This CDR3 has 14 residues. Germline lookup yields CDR1 LGHNA and CDR2 YNFKEQ.

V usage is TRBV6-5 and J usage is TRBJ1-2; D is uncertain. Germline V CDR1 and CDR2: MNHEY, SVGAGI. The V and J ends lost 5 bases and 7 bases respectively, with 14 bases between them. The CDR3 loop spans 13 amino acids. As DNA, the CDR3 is TGTGCCAGCAGTCCCCAGTCGGCAGTTGGCTACACCTTC. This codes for CASSPQSAVGYTF.

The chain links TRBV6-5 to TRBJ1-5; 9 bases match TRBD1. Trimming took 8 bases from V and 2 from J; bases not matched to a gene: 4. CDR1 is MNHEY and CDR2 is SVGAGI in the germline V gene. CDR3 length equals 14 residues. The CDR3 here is CASRRDRGNQPQHF. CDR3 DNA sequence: TGTGCCAGCCGCCGGGACAGGGGCAATCAGCCCCAGCATTTT.

The CDR3: CAGDSLERVGINIQYF. The CDR3 DNA reads TGTGCCGGGGACAGTCTTGAAAGGGTTGGGATAAACATTCAGTACTTC. This chain joins TRBV30 and TRBJ2-4, with 7 bases matching TRBD1. Germline V gene lookup returns CDR1 GTSNPN and CDR2 SVGIG (reference sequence). The V segment lost 8 bases and the J segment 6 bases; nucleotides outside the gene matches: 19. The CDR3 runs 16 residues.

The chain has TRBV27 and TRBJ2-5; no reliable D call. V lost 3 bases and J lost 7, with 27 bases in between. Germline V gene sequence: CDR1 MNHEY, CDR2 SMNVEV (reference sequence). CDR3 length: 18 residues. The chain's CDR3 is CASSFSRDPGGSQRTQYF. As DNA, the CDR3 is TGTGCCAGCAGTTTCTCTAGGGATCCTGGCGGCTCACAAAGGACCCAGTACTTC.